These 12 T cell receptor beta chains share one sample of origin, sequenced in a study of cytomegalovirus exposure and HLA in healthy donors. With 60 Vbeta and 13 Jbeta primers, the PCR was carried out. Sequencing used immunoSEQ multiplex PCR; TCRdb keeps in-frame clones, though not all of them. There are around 80,000 clones in the sample; around 79% occur only once, and less than 2% lies in the top ten. Material for sequencing was PBMCs. The receptors stem from a man aged 40-55 years in good health and CMV-seronegative.

The chain carries TRBV18 and TRBJ2-2; D remains ambiguous. Between the trimmed V and J ends, which lost 3 bases and 4 bases, there was a span of 15 bases. This CDR3 has 16 amino acids. Germline V gene sequence: CDR1 KGHSH, CDR2 LQKENI. The CDR3 sequence is CASSPSPNGGTGELFF. CDR3 bases: TGTGCCAGCTCACCCTCTCCGAACGGCGGCACCGGGGAGCTGTTTTTT.

This chain links TRBV19 with TRBJ2-7, with D tentatively TRBD1 (6 bases). The CDR3 contains 15 residues. Germline V gives CDR1 LNHDA, CDR2 SQIVND (reference sequence). The V end was cut by 4 bases, the J end by 3 bases, with 16 bases between. CDR3 protein: CASSTSTGIGYEQYF. The CDR3 DNA reads as TGTGCCAGTAGTACGTCTACAGGGATTGGCTACGAGCAGTACTTC.

The chain uses TRBV6-5 and TRBJ1-2; 7 bases align to TRBD1. V lost 6 bases to trimming and J lost 4 bases; unmatched junction nucleotides: 5. The CDR3 has 13 residues. The germline CDR1 and CDR2 sequences are MNHEY and SVGAGI. CDR3 coding DNA: TGTGCCAGCAGACCGGGACAGAGCTATGGCTACACCTTC. Translated, it gives CASRPGQSYGYTF.

This clone was counted once. V is TRBV5-1 and J is TRBJ2-2; 10 positions agree with TRBD2. V shed 4 bases and J 4 bases; nucleotides not matched to a gene: 7. The germline V gene has CDR1 SGHRS and CDR2 YFSETQ. This CDR3 is 16 amino acids long. Written as DNA, the CDR3 is TGCGCCAGCAGCCCAGCGGGAGGGTCGGGCACCGGGGAGCTGTTTTTT. Residues: CASSPAGGSGTGELFF.

The rearrangement uses TRBV11-2 and TRBJ2-5; 7 bases align to TRBD2. The germline V gene encodes CDR1 SGHAT and CDR2 FQNNGV. The J segment lost 5 bases and the V segment lost 5 bases, leaving 8 bases of the junction unmatched. The CDR3 is 14 amino acids. The CDR3 nucleotides are TGTGCCAGCAGCCTCCGGGACTACGGGGAGACCCAGTACTTC. Its protein is CASSLRDYGETQYF.

The count of this clone is one. This chain uses TRBV6-5 with TRBJ1-4, with D unclear. Germline lookup yields CDR1 MNHEY and CDR2 SVGAGI. Trimming cost V 2 bases and J 8 bases, with 12 bases left between them. This CDR3 has 14 amino acids. In nucleotides, the CDR3 is TGTGCCAGCAGTTACCGGACCGGGAGAGAAAAACTGTTTTTT. This codes for CASSYRTGREKLFF.

The chain couples TRBV2 to TRBJ2-7; 7 bases are shared with TRBD1. V lost 5 bases to trimming and J lost 5 bases; unmatched junction nucleotides: 12. CDR3 size: 15 residues. Germline V gene data show CDR1 as SNHLY and CDR2 as FYNNEI. The CDR3, as DNA: TGTGCCAGCAGTATCGACAGGGCGATCGTGGACGAGCAGTACTTC. Protein product: CASSIDRAIVDEQYF.

The rearrangement uses TRBV18 and TRBJ2-5; TRBD2 might be the D (6 bases). V lost 5 bases, J lost 4 bases, and 17 bases lay in between. Germline V gene data show CDR1 as KGHSH and CDR2 as LQKENI. The CDR3 has 15 amino acids. This CDR3 reads CASSVSEGGGETQYF. The CDR3 coding sequence is TGTGCCAGCTCAGTCAGTGAGGGAGGAGGAGAGACCCAGTACTTC. Full variable domain (missing parts from reference TRBV18 and TRBJ2-5): NAGVMQNPRHLVRRRGQEARLRCSPMKGHSHVYWYRQLPEEGLKFMVYLQKENIIDESGMPKERFSAEFPKEGPSILRIQQVVRGDSAAYFCASSVSEGGGETQYFGPGTRLLVL.

The chain is built from TRBV6-1 and TRBJ1-5, with D possibly matching TRBD1 (6 bases). The V gene lost 5 bases and the J gene lost 4 bases, with 9 bases spanning the gap. This CDR3 comprises 13 residues. Germline V CDR1 and CDR2: MNHNS, SASEGT. Written as DNA, the CDR3 is TGTGCCAGCAGTTGGACAGTAAATCAGCCCCAGCATTTT. Amino acid sequence: CASSWTVNQPQHF.

The rearrangement joins TRBV28 to TRBJ1-2, with 11 nucleotides matching TRBD1. V dropped 6 bases and J dropped 4; count of bases not matched to a gene: 10. The germline gives CDR1 MDHEN, CDR2 SYDVKM. The CDR3 spans 16 residues. The CDR3 region has the DNA TGTGCCAGCAGGCCTGGGGGGACAGGGGGATTCTATGGCTACACCTTC. Residues: CASRPGGTGGFYGYTF.

The gene calls are TRBV5-1 and TRBJ1-5; D possibly corresponds to TRBD1 (5 bases). V lost 1 base and J 3 bases, leaving 11 bases between the germline ends. This CDR3 contains 15 residues. From germline, CDR1 is SGHRS and CDR2 YFSETQ. Here the CDR3 reads CASSLWGDHNQPQHF. The CDR3 DNA follows: TGCGCCAGCAGCTTGTGGGGGGACCACAATCAGCCCCAGCATTTT.

The chain has TRBV6-5 and TRBJ1-5; D is undetermined. Germline CDR1 is MNHEY and CDR2 is SVGAGI. The CDR3 runs 13 residues. V was shortened by 0 bases and J by 7 bases, with 7 bases between the two germline ends. The DNA for the CDR3 is TGTGCCAGCAGTTACTCTTCTAGGCAGCCCCAGCATTTT. This sequence encodes CASSYSSRQPQHF.